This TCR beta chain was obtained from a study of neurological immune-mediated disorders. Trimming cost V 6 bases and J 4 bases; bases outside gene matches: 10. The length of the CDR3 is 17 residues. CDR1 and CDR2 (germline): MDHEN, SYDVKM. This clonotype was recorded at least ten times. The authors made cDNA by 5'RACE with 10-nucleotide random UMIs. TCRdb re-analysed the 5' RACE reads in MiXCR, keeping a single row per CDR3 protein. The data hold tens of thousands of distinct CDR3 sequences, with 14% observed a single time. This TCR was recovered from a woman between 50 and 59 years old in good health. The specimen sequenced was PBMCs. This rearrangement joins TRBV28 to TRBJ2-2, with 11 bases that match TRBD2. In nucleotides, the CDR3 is TGTGCCAGCAGCCTAACTAGCGGGAGAGGAGGCACCGGGGAGCTGTTTTTT. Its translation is CASSLTSGRGGTGELFF.